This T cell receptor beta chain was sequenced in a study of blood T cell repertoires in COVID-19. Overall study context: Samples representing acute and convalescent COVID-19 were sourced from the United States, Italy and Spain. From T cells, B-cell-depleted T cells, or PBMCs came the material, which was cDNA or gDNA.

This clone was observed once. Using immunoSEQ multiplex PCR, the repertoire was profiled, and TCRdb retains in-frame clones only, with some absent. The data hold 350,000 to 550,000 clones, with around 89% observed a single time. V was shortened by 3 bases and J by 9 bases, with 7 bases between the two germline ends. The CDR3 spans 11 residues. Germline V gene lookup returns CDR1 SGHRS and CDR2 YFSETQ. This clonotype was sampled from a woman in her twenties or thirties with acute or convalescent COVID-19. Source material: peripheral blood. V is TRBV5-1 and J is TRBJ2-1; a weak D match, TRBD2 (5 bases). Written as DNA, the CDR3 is TGCGCCAGCAGCTGGGCGGGTGAGCAGTTCTTC. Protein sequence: CASSWAGEQFF.